This entry lists 23 T cell receptor beta chains sequenced from one sample in a study of T cells in narcolepsy. Some clones are missing from TCRdb's copy, which holds only in-frame ones; the method was immunoSEQ multiplex PCR. The sample comprises 27,000 or so clones, around three quarters of which are singletons, and about 3.4% rests with the top ten. Sequencing used CD45RA- memory CD4+ T cells from PBMCs. Every receptor here comes from a human donor with narcolepsy.

This rearrangement joins TRBV5-1 to TRBJ2-7, with TRBD2 matching over 10 bases. CDR1 is SGHRS, CDR2 YFSETQ, per germline. Trimming took 0 bases from V and 0 from J; bases not matched to a gene: 3. The CDR3 spans 16 residues. CDR3 loop: CASSLASGGISYEQYF. The CDR3 bases are TGCGCCAGCAGCTTGGCTAGCGGGGGTATCTCCTACGAGCAGTACTTC.

The chain has TRBV5-1 and TRBJ2-5, with 8 bases lining up with TRBD2. The germline V gene has CDR1 SGHRS and CDR2 YFSETQ. The V and J ends lost 3 bases and 4 bases, in that order; junction bases with no gene match: 5. The CDR3 is 14 amino acids. This chain's CDR3 is CASSSLAGTETQYF. The CDR3, as DNA: TGCGCCAGCAGCTCCTTAGCGGGGACAGAGACCCAGTACTTC.

The chain joins TRBV7-2 to TRBJ2-7; TRBD1 is a possible D gene (6 bases). This CDR3 contains 16 residues. Between the trimmed V and J ends, which lost 5 bases and 0 bases, there was a span of 17 bases. CDR1 SGHTA and CDR2 FQGNSA come from the germline V gene. Here the CDR3 reads CASSLNLVTGSYEQYF. DNA of the CDR3: TGTGCCAGCAGCCTTAATTTAGTGACAGGCTCCTACGAGCAGTACTTC.

This chain links TRBV6-1 with TRBJ2-7; 10 bases are shared with TRBD2. The length of the CDR3 is 14 residues. Germline loops: CDR1 MNHNS, CDR2 SASEGT. Germline trimming cut 6 bases from V and 6 bases from J; bases unmatched to any gene: 8. CDR3 region: CASRSGGASPEQYF. CDR3 bases: TGTGCCAGCAGGAGCGGGGGGGCTTCACCCGAGCAGTACTTC.

A word on this clone: The same CDR3 is also encoded by other DNA sequences in this sample. The rearrangement links TRBV29-1 to TRBJ2-5; 12 nucleotides match TRBD1. This CDR3 is 16 amino acids long. Germline V CDR1 and CDR2: SQVTM, ANQGSEA. Trimming cost V 6 bases and J 5 bases; bases outside gene matches: 13. This chain's CDR3 is CSVGRLGTGGIETQYF. CDR3 DNA: TGCAGCGTCGGCCGACTCGGGACAGGGGGCATTGAGACCCAGTACTTC. Drawing the rest from reference TRBV29-1 and TRBJ2-5, the complete variable domain is SAVISQKPSRDICQRGTSLTIQCQVDSQVTMMFWYRQQPGQSLTLIATANQGSEATYESGFVIDKFPISRPNLTFSTLTVSNMSPEDSSIYLCSVGRLGTGGIETQYFGPGTRLLVL.

The chain couples TRBV30 to TRBJ1-2, with D perhaps matching TRBD1 (5 bases). Germline CDR1 GTSNPN, CDR2 SVGIG (reference sequence). The length of the CDR3 is 13 residues. Between the trimmed V and J ends, which lost 7 bases and 0 bases, there was a span of 12 bases. CDR3 region: CALLDRTNYGYTF. CDR3 DNA sequence: TGTGCCTTGTTAGACAGAACTAACTATGGCTACACCTTC.

About this clone itself: A read error may account for a junction end that differs from germline. The chain has TRBV6-1 and TRBJ2-2; a weak D match, TRBD2 (5 bases). The germline gives CDR1 MNHNS, CDR2 SASEGT. The CDR3 sequence is 13 residues long. CDR3 sequence reads: CASRQDRTGEPFF. The DNA of the CDR3 is TGTGCCAGCAGGCAGGATCGGACCGGGGAGCCGTTTTTT.

This clone was found a few times. CDR3 sequence reads: CASSLREGGNTEAFF. CDR3 bases: TGCGCCAGCAGCTTGAGGGAAGGGGGGAACACTGAAGCTTTCTTT. J is TRBJ1-1 and V is TRBV5-1; D may be TRBD1 (6 bases). Germline lookup yields CDR1 SGHRS and CDR2 YFSETQ. CDR3 length equals 15 residues. Trimming took 1 base from V and 1 from J, leaving 11 bases between them.

This clone came up once. The V and J genes are TRBV29-1 and TRBJ2-2; TRBD1 agrees at 7 bases. V lost 4 bases to trimming and J lost 1 base; unmatched junction nucleotides: 12. The CDR3 has 17 amino acids. Germline V gene data show CDR1 as SQVTM and CDR2 as ANQGSEA. The CDR3 sequence is CSVGVSGTDLNTGELFF. The CDR3 DNA sequence: TGCAGCGTTGGGGTTTCCGGGACAGATTTGAACACCGGGGAGCTGTTTTTT.

V gene TRBV7-9 combines with J gene TRBJ1-4, with no clear D. This CDR3 contains 12 residues. Trimming left V 6 bases short and J 4 bases short, with 6 bases between. Germline assignment: CDR1 SEHNR and CDR2 FQNEAQ (reference sequence). Here the CDR3 DNA reads TGTGCCAGCAGTATTCTTAATGAAAAACTGTTTTTT. Translating gives CASSILNEKLFF. The whole variable domain, filled in from reference TRBV7-9 and TRBJ1-4, reads DTGVSQNPRHKITKRGQNVTFRCDPISEHNRLYWYRQTLGQGPEFLTYFQNEAQLEKSRLLSDRFSAERPKGSFSTLEIQRTEQGDSAMYLCASSILNEKLFFGSGTQLSVL.

CDR3 in DNA: TGTGCCAGCTCTGAACAGGGGTCCTACGAGCAGTACTTC. Its protein is CASSEQGSYEQYF. This sequence joins TRBV25-1 and TRBJ2-7; 7 nucleotides align to TRBD1. CDR1 MGHDK and CDR2 SYGVNS come from the germline V gene. The CDR3 consists of 13 residues. V shed 8 bases and J 1 base; nucleotides not matched to a gene: 5.

The chain carries TRBV19 and TRBJ1-5, with D unresolved. The germline CDR1 and CDR2 sequences are LNHDA and SQIVND (reference sequence). This CDR3 has 14 amino acids. V was clipped by 0 bases and J by 6 bases, with 9 bases between them. The CDR3, as DNA: TGTGCCAGTAGTATAGAAGGACGCGGTCAGCCCCAGCATTTT. Protein sequence: CASSIEGRGQPQHF.

The chain uses TRBV5-8 and TRBJ1-5; D is ambiguous. Trimming removed 4 bases at V and 1 base at J, with 9 bases between. Germline V gene sequence: CDR1 SGHTS, CDR2 YDEGEE. This CDR3 region has 14 residues. The CDR3 loop is CASSKFMSNQPQHF. The CDR3 region has the DNA TGTGCCAGCAGCAAATTTATGAGCAATCAGCCCCAGCATTTT.

V usage is TRBV2 and J usage is TRBJ1-2, with a tentative D call TRBD1 (6 bases). The CDR3 is made up of 15 amino acids. Germline loops: CDR1 SNHLY, CDR2 FYNNEI. V lost 8 bases, J lost 4 bases, and 20 bases lay in between. CDR3 sequence reads: CASGKEATGSYGYTF. DNA for the CDR3: TGTGCCAGCGGAAAGGAGGCTACAGGGAGCTATGGCTACACCTTC.

This clone was detected only a few times. This chain connects TRBV7-2 to TRBJ1-1, with unresolved D. The CDR3 is 13 residues long. The V and J ends lost 4 bases and 2 bases respectively, with 8 bases between them. Germline V gene data show CDR1 as SGHTA and CDR2 as FQGNSA. Here the CDR3 reads CASSSQRNTEAFF. The CDR3 DNA follows: TGTGCCAGCAGCTCTCAGCGAAACACTGAAGCTTTCTTT.

This sequence joins TRBV18 and TRBJ1-5; D is possibly TRBD1 (5 bases). CDR1 KGHSH and CDR2 LQKENI come from the germline V gene. Trimming took off 1 base at V and 2 bases at J, with 9 bases between the two ends. This CDR3 contains 15 residues. In nucleotides, the CDR3 is TGTGCCAGCTCACCACTGGGGCAGGGCAATCAGCCCCAGCATTTT. Its protein is CASSPLGQGNQPQHF.

Only a few counts were recorded for this clone. The chain has TRBV2 and TRBJ2-7; TRBD2 matches 9 bases. Per the germline V gene, CDR1 is SNHLY and CDR2 is FYNNEI. The V and J ends lost 8 bases and 2 bases, in that order; junction bases with no gene match: 4. The CDR3 runs to 13 residues. CDR3 protein: CASWSGGTYEQYF. The CDR3, as DNA: TGTGCCAGCTGGAGCGGGGGGACCTACGAGCAGTACTTC.

This clone was seen once. The V and J genes are TRBV10-3 and TRBJ1-1; 11 nucleotides align to TRBD1. The V gene's germline CDR1 is ENHRY and CDR2 SYGVKD. After removal of 7 bases from V and 6 bases from J, the junction contained 4 bases not matched to a gene. The CDR3 length is 13 residues. The CDR3 reads CAITRTGGAEAFF. The CDR3 DNA sequence: TGTGCCATCACCCGGACAGGGGGCGCTGAAGCTTTCTTT.

For the CDR3, the DNA is TGTGCCAGCAGCCCCGACACGACCTCTGGAAACACCATATATTTT. As protein: CASSPDTTSGNTIYF. This chain connects TRBV6-5 to TRBJ1-3, with unresolved D. The V gene's germline CDR1 is MNHEY and CDR2 SVGAGI. This CDR3 comprises 15 residues. V lost 6 bases and J lost 0, with 12 bases in between.

This chain joins TRBV19 and TRBJ1-5; 9 bases are shared with TRBD1. CDR1 LNHDA and CDR2 SQIVND come from the germline V gene (reference sequence). The CDR3 has 21 residues. J gave up 5 bases and V 0 bases, and 20 bases lay outside the gene matches. In DNA, the CDR3 is TGTGCCAGTAGTATAGATCACGGACAGGGGACGTTTTTTGTCGCGGATCAGCCCCAGCATTTT. Protein product: CASSIDHGQGTFFVADQPQHF.

This clone came up a few times. The chain links TRBV4-1 to TRBJ2-1; D perhaps matches TRBD2 (6 bases). The V gene lost 1 base and the J gene lost 2 bases, with 12 bases spanning the gap. Germline-derived CDR1 and CDR2 are MGHRA and YSYEKL. The CDR3 totals 16 residues. In DNA form, the CDR3 reads TGCGCCAGCAGCCAAGTTGGCAGGGAGGCCTACAATGAGCAGTTCTTC. This sequence encodes CASSQVGREAYNEQFF.

The table lists this clone with a count of one. The J gene is TRBJ2-5, the V gene TRBV11-2, with 12 nucleotides matching TRBD2. The trim removed 5 bases at V and 6 bases at J, leaving 7 bases unmatched. The CDR3 is made up of 15 amino acids. Germline CDR1 reads SGHAT; CDR2 reads FQNNGV. The CDR3 loop reads CASSKWTSGAKTQYF. CDR3 coding DNA: TGTGCCAGCAGCAAATGGACTAGCGGGGCAAAGACCCAGTACTTC. Full variable domain (missing parts from reference TRBV11-2 and TRBJ2-5): EAGVAQSPRYKIIEKRQSVAFWCNPISGHATLYWYQQILGQGPKLLIQFQNNGVVDDSQLPKDRFSAERLKGVDSTLKIQPAKLEDSAVYLCASSKWTSGAKTQYFGPGTRLLVL.

V usage is TRBV9 and J usage is TRBJ1-1, with a tentative D call TRBD1 (5 bases). From germline, CDR1 is SGDLS and CDR2 YYNGEE. The length of the CDR3 is 15 residues. V lost 3 bases and J 2 bases, leaving 14 bases between the germline ends. This CDR3 reads CASSAGGNRNTEAFF. In DNA form, the CDR3 reads TGTGCCAGCAGCGCGGGGGGGAATCGTAACACTGAAGCTTTCTTT.